The rows below give T cell receptor beta chains drawn from one sample of a study of chemoradiotherapy in HPV16-positive cancers. Repertoires were generated with immunoSEQ multiplex PCR, while TCRdb's copy carries only in-frame clones and drops some. The table has thousands of clones, just over 90% seen once. The sequencing here drew on blood, taken from a patient who underwent chemoradiotherapy. These receptors were taken from a human donor with HPV-associated anogenital cancer. CDR3s leave out the opening cysteine and the closing phenylalanine or tryptophan.

TRBV5-1	TRBJ1-1	ASSLMPGATEAF
TRBV5-6	TRBJ1-5	ASSLIGQGGQPQH
TRBV11-1	TRBJ1-2	ASSKDRGDGYT
TRBV27	TRBJ2-1	ASSDGGASYNEQF
TRBV2	TRBJ1-2	ASSVGGTSNYGYT
TRBV19	TRBJ1-1	ASSMQRNTEAF
TRBV27	TRBJ1-1	ASSQPDSGGALTEAF
TRBV21-1	NA	ASSKTGRKGPHEQY
TRBV9	NA	ASSGQGAYEQY
TRBV5-1	TRBJ2-4	ASSRGQGASLAKNIQY
TRBV28	TRBJ1-2	ASSGGARYGYT
TRBV19	TRBJ1-2	ASRSQGSGYT